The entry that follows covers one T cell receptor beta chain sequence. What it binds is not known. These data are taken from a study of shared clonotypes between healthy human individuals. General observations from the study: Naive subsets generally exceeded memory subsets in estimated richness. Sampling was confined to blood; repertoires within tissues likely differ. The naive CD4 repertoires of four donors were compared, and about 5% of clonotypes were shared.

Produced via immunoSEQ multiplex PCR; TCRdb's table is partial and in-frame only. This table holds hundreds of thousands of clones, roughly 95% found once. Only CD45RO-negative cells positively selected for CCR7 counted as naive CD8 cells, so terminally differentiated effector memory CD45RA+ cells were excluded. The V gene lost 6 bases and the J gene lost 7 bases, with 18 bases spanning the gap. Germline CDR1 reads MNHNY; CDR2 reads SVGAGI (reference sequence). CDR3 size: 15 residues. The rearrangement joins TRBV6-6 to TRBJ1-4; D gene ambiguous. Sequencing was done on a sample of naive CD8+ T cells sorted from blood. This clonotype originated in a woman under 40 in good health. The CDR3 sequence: CASSSTGSDAEKLFF. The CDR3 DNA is TGTGCCAGCAGCTCAACTGGGTCAGACGCTGAAAAACTGTTTTTT.